This TCR beta chain is drawn from a study of CD8 T cells in ankylosing spondylitis. Overall study results and limits: It was reported that disease-linked clones were significantly enriched in matched ankylosing spondylitis synovial fluid.

Many counts were recorded for this clonotype. Its antigen is unknown. Per the germline V gene, CDR1 is DFQATT and CDR2 is SNEGSKA (reference sequence). Trimming removed 6 bases from V and 2 bases from J; junction bases left unmatched: 19. The CDR3 totals 18 residues. TCRdb recomputed calls from the 5' RACE reads with MiXCR, one row per CDR3 protein. This table has 200,000 to 250,000 distinct CDR3 sequences, roughly 8% appearing once. The TCR sequence derives from a female donor with ankylosing spondylitis or in good health (not recorded which). The specimen sequenced was blood, either unsorted or a sorted T cell fraction (not recorded which). The genes are TRBV20-1 and TRBJ1-5; TRBD1 matches 7 bases. CDR3 nucleotide sequence: TGCAGTGCCGTGAACCTTCTCCGGGACAGCCGAGGCAATCAGCCCCAGCATTTT. Translated, it gives CSAVNLLRDSRGNQPQHF.